Each of the 9 T cell receptor beta chains below was sequenced from the same sample in a study of CD8+ T cells in alopecia areata. As the sequencing template, cDNA was produced by extracting RNA and reverse transcribing it. Only in-frame clones appear in the TCRdb table, and some are missing; sequencing was by immunoSEQ multiplex PCR. The table records around 300,000 clones, 45% to 70% of them present only once. Noted treatment: oral pan-JAK inhibitor, 5-10 mg twice daily. The sample consisted of CD4+ T cells sorted from blood, taken at week 52, from a patient treated with tofacitinib. Receptors originate from a human donor with alopecia areata.

This clone was observed a handful of times. The chain recombines TRBV28 with TRBJ2-3; D not certain. The CDR3 runs 13 residues. Trimming removed 8 bases from V and 4 bases from J, with 13 bases in between. Germline-derived CDR1 and CDR2 are MDHEN and SYDVKM. The CDR3 coding sequence is TGTGCCAGCCTACGGGCGGAGTCAGATACGCAGTATTTT. Translated, it gives CASLRAESDTQYF.

The rearrangement uses TRBV30 and TRBJ2-3; TRBD2 aligns across 13 bases. CDR1 and CDR2 (germline): GTSNPN, SVGIG (reference sequence). J lost 5 bases, V lost 1 base, and 3 bases had no gene match. CDR3 size: 15 residues. The CDR3, as DNA: TGTGCCTGGAGTGAGGGACTAGCGGGGAGAGATACGCAGTATTTT. Encoded protein: CAWSEGLAGRDTQYF.

This rearrangement joins TRBV7-3 to TRBJ1-1; the D gene is possibly TRBD1 (5 bases). Germline V gene lookup returns CDR1 SGHTA and CDR2 FQGTGA. Between the trimmed V and J ends, which lost 4 bases and 4 bases, there was a span of 13 bases. The CDR3 consists of 14 residues. In DNA, the CDR3 is TGTGCCAGCAGCTCCCTCGGGAGGGGCACTGAAGCTTTCTTT. Translation gives CASSSLGRGTEAFF.

The chain uses TRBV30 and TRBJ2-1, with TRBD2 matching 11 bases. The trim removed 1 base at V and 6 bases at J, leaving 5 bases unmatched. The germline CDR1 and CDR2 sequences are GTSNPN and SVGIG (reference sequence). CDR3 length: 15 residues. In DNA, the CDR3 is TGTGCCTGGAGTGGCCGACTAGCGGGGCTCAATGAGCAGTTCTTC. It is translated as CAWSGRLAGLNEQFF.

The count of this clone is one. The chain links TRBV5-6 to TRBJ1-1; 7 bases map to TRBD1. CDR3 length equals 14 residues. The ends lost 4 bases at V and 1 base at J; junction bases unmatched: 4. In germline, CDR1 is SGHDT, CDR2 YYEEEE. In nucleotides, the CDR3 is TGTGCCAGCAGCAACGCAGGGGGGAACACTGAAGCTTTCTTT. Protein sequence: CASSNAGGNTEAFF.

The V gene is TRBV9, the J gene TRBJ2-5; tentatively, D is TRBD2 (6 bases). Germline lookup yields CDR1 SGDLS and CDR2 YYNGEE. The CDR3 extends over 13 amino acids. Trimming took 5 bases from V and 1 from J, leaving 9 bases between them. The CDR3 nucleotides read TGTGCCAGCAGAGGGACTGCCCAAGAGACCCAGTACTTC. It encodes CASRGTAQETQYF.

As concerns this clone: The sample carries other DNA sequences with the same CDR3. This chain uses TRBV30 with TRBJ2-7; the D gene is possibly TRBD2 (5 bases). CDR1 and CDR2 (germline): GTSNPN, SVGIG (reference sequence). The CDR3 length is 12 residues. V was cut by 3 bases and J by 4 bases, with 10 bases left in between. Here the CDR3 DNA reads TGTGCCTGGAGCCCACCGGGGTACGAGCAGTACTTC. Its protein product is CAWSPPGYEQYF.

Only a few counts were recorded for this clone. V is TRBV19 and J is TRBJ2-5; 7 nucleotides match TRBD1. The CDR3 spans 15 residues. J was trimmed by 1 base and V by 0 bases; bases with no gene match: 2. Germline V gives CDR1 LNHDA, CDR2 SQIVND (reference sequence). CDR3 residues: CASSIDRTGQETQYF. CDR3 nucleotides: TGTGCCAGTAGTATAGATCGGACAGGCCAAGAGACCCAGTACTTC.

The table lists this clone with a count of one. The chain recombines TRBV30 with TRBJ2-7; D is possibly TRBD1 (6 bases). Trimming stripped 2 bases from V and 3 bases from J, with 11 bases between. In germline, CDR1 is GTSNPN, CDR2 SVGIG (reference sequence). CDR3 size: 13 residues. The CDR3 here is CAWSPAGDYEQYF. The CDR3 DNA reads TGTGCCTGGAGTCCGGCAGGGGACTACGAGCAGTACTTC.